Detailed here is one T cell receptor (beta chain). The sample originates from a study of blood T cell repertoires in COVID-19. Trimming took 8 bases from V and 5 from J, leaving 16 bases between them. Germline-derived CDR1 and CDR2 are ENHRY and SYGVKD. CDR3 length equals 13 residues. Methods used by the authors: From reference gene primer amplification, estimates of nucleated cell counts were derived. Profiling relied on immunoSEQ multiplex PCR, and the TCRdb table lists in-frame clones only, not all of them. V and J calls plus clone size are reproduced from that table; the DNA served to infer D and trimming. The sample has about 250,000 clones, about 89% seen once.

The chain employs TRBV10-3 and TRBJ2-7, with a weak D call TRBD1 (6 bases). This clonotype originated in a middle-aged woman who had recovered from COVID-19. Sequenced material: peripheral blood. The CDR3: CAIRETGIDEQYF. The CDR3 nucleotides read TGTGCCATCCGGGAAACAGGGATCGACGAGCAGTACTTC.